These 5 T cell receptor beta chains share one sample of origin, sequenced in a study of blood T cell repertoires in COVID-19. Clones were sequenced by immunoSEQ multiplex PCR, and TCRdb holds only the in-frame ones, with some missing. Of about 40,000 clones listed, 81% are singletons. Sequenced: peripheral blood. These receptors all come from a man older than 75 with active or convalescent COVID-19.

This chain joins TRBV6-9 and TRBJ1-5, with TRBD1 as a possible D gene (6 bases). Germline loops: CDR1 MNHGY, CDR2 SVAAGI. V gave up 2 bases and J gave up 0 bases, with 11 bases separating them. CDR3 size: 16 residues. CDR3 DNA sequence: TGTGCCAGCAGTTATACTCAGGGGTTTAGCAATCAGCCCCAGCATTTT. Its protein is CASSYTQGFSNQPQHF.

The chain carries TRBV12-3 or TRBV12-4 and TRBJ1-2, with D uncertain. Trimming took 5 bases from V and 5 from J, leaving 12 bases between them. This CDR3 has 13 residues. CDR3 nucleotides: TGTGCCAGCAGTCCCTTCTCCAGATATGGCTACACCTTC. As protein: CASSPFSRYGYTF.

V gene TRBV2 combines with J gene TRBJ1-5; possible D gene TRBD1, 5 bases. The CDR3 is 14 amino acids. V was pared by 8 bases and J by 2 bases, with 13 bases between. Germline values: CDR1 SNHLY, CDR2 FYNNEI. The CDR3 loop reads CASEIDSGNQPQHF. Written as DNA, the CDR3 is TGTGCCAGCGAGATTGACAGTGGCAATCAGCCCCAGCATTTT.

V and J are TRBV4-3 and TRBJ2-2; 11 positions match TRBD2. V shed 0 bases, J shed 6 bases, and the junction held 9 bases outside the gene matches. There are 18 residues in the CDR3. Germline CDR1 is LGHNA and CDR2 is YSLEER. The CDR3 DNA follows: TGCGCCAGCAGCCAAGAGGGGCTAGCGGGGGGCTGGTCCGGGGAGCTGTTTTTT. This encodes CASSQEGLAGGWSGELFF.

This rearrangement joins TRBV11-3 to TRBJ1-1; D possibly corresponds to TRBD1 (5 bases). This CDR3 is 13 amino acids long. Germline CDR1 SGHNT, CDR2 YENEEA. Trimming shortened V by 5 bases and J by 5 bases, and 12 bases separated the two germline ends. The DNA for the CDR3 is TGTGCCAGCAGCGCCAGGGATGGGACTGAAGCTTTCTTT. Amino acids: CASSARDGTEAFF.